The entry below gives a single T cell receptor beta chain sequence along with its context. Its antigen is still unknown. Assay used: immunoSEQ multiplex PCR; TCRdb lists only in-frame clones, some missing. The profile shows over 150,000 clones, approximately 86% of them singletons. The analysis combined second doses at about 4 or about 12 weeks. This specimen belongs to a study of T cell responses to AZD1222 COVID-19 vaccine. Study results and caveats: Mostly white British, mostly female donors; authors suggested clonal diversity may be underestimated. Sampling that yielded the repertoires occurred only after the peak T cell response. With dominance at 160-218 and 743-854, vaccine-associated CD4 TCRs spanned spike.

J gave up 8 bases and V 4 bases, and 4 bases lay outside the gene matches. CDR1 and CDR2 from the germline V gene are SGHVS and FQNEAQ. The CDR3 totals 13 residues. The chain joins TRBV7-8 to TRBJ1-2, with 10 bases matching TRBD1. Sequencing used peripheral blood, obtained 28 days after the second AZD1222 dose. The TCR originated in an adult who received the AZD1222 COVID-19 vaccine. In DNA, the CDR3 is TGTGCCAGCAGCTCCGGGACAGGGGAAGGCTACACCTTC. It is translated as CASSSGTGEGYTF.